This T cell receptor beta chain comes out of a study of blood T cell repertoires in COVID-19. The CDR3 runs 14 residues. Trimming left V 2 bases short and J 6 bases short, with 14 bases between. The V gene's germline CDR1 is MGHRA and CDR2 YSYEKL. TCRdb's copy holds only in-frame clones and misses some; the assay was immunoSEQ multiplex PCR. This sample carries around 95,000 clones, approximately 90% of them seen once, and the ten largest clones take 5.1%. The specimen was peripheral blood. The chain links TRBV4-1 to TRBJ2-7; tentatively, D is TRBD2 (6 bases). This TCR was recovered from a man in his forties or fifties with acute or convalescent COVID-19. CDR3 protein: CASSQPGLTPEQYF. The CDR3 DNA follows: TGCGCCAGCAGCCAACCGGGACTTACCCCCGAGCAGTACTTC.